This entry features one T cell receptor (beta chain) sequence. Its target is not known. The record originates from a study of post-analysis software for immune sequencing data. On the study more broadly: Patients had relapsing-remitting, secondary progressive or progressive-relapsing multiple sclerosis; some lacked subtype.

Study-level findings and limits: When the samples were clustered directly with F measure, those that had been prepared in the same batch showed strong co-clustering. Controls showed lower frequencies than patients for roughly 5 TRBV segments, and TRBV5-6, TRBV5-1 and TRBV20-1 were among these.

This CDR3 has 15 residues. V lost 9 bases, J lost 0 bases, and 11 bases stayed unmatched. Germline V gene sequence: CDR1 MRHNA, CDR2 SNTAGT. Built from TCR beta cDNA, the libraries had unique molecular identifiers in them. TCRdb reprocessed the PCR reads with MiXCR, giving one entry per CDR3 protein. The sample holds hundreds of thousands of distinct CDR3 sequences, about 60% seen once. The rearrangement uses TRBV6-4 and TRBJ2-7; TRBD2 matches 7 bases. The sample consisted of blood. This TCR was recovered from a girl aged 2-9 years with multiple sclerosis. CDR3 region: CARSRRGISSYEQYF. The CDR3 bases are TGTGCCAGGAGCCGGCGGGGGATAAGCTCCTACGAGCAGTACTTC.